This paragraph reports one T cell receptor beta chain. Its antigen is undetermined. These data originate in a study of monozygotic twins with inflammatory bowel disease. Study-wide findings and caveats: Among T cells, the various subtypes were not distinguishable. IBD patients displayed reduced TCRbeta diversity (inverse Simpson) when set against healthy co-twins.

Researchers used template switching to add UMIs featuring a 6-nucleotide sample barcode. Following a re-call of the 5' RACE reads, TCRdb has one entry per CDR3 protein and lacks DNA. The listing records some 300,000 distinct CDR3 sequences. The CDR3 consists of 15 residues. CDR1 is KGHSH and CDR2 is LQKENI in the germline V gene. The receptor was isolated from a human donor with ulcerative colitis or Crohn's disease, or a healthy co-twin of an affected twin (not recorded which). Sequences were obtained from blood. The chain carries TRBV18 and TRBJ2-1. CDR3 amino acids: CASSPQAGVLNEQFF.